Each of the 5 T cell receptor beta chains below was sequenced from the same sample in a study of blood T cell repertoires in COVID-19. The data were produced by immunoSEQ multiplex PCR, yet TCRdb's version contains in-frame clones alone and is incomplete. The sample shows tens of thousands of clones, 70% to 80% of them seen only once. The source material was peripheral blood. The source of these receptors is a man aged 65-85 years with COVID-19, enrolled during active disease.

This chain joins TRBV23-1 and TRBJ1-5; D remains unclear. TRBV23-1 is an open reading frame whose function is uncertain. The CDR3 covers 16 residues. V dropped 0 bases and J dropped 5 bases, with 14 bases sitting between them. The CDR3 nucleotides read TGCGCCAGCAGTCAATCTCAGGCAGTTCTCGATCAGCCCCAGCATTTT. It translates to CASSQSQAVLDQPQHF.

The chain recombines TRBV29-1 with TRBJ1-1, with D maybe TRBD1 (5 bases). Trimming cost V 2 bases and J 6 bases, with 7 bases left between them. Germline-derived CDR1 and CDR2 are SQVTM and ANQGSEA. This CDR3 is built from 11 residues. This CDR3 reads CSVEPGSEAFF. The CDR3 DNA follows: TGCAGCGTTGAACCAGGGTCTGAAGCTTTCTTT.

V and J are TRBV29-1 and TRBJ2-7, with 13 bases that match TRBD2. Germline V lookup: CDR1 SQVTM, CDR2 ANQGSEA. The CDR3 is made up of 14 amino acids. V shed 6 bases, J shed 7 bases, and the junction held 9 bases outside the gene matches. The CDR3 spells CSVAGLAGRGEQYF. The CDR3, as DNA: TGCAGCGTGGCGGGACTAGCGGGAAGGGGGGAGCAGTACTTC.

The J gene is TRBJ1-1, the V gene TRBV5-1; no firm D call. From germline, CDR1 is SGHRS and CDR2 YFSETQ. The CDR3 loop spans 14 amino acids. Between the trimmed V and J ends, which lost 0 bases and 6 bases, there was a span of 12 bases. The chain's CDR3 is CASSLAGTVAEAFF. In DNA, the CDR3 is TGCGCCAGCAGCTTGGCTGGTACGGTGGCTGAAGCTTTCTTT. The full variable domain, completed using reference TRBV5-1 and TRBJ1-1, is KAGVTQTPRYLIKTRGQQVTLSCSPISGHRSVSWYQQTPGQGLQFLFEYFSETQRNKGNFPGRFSGRQFSNSRSEMNVSTLELGDSALYLCASSLAGTVAEAFFGQGTRLTVV.

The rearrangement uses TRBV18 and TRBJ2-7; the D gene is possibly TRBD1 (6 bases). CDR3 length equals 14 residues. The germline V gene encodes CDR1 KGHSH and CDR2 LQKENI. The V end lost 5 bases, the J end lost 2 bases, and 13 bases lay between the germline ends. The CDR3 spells CASSIRTGTYEQYF. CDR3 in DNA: TGTGCCAGCTCAATACGTACAGGGACCTACGAGCAGTACTTC.